The 32 T cell receptor beta chains listed next were all sequenced from one sample in a study of human T cells and chemical hapten exposure. Time point meaning: pre-sensitization, week 0. Specified treatment: therapeutic diphenylcyclopropenone sensitization with weekly scalp DPC. One entry per CDR3 protein, called by TCRdb with MiXCR from the RACE reads. The table lists a few hundred thousand distinct CDR3 sequences, about 5.4% of them singletons. The specimen was whole blood, collected in connection with sensitization to the hapten diphenylcyclopropenone (DPC). The source of these receptors is a woman under 30 with alopecia areata. Some clones in this sample may be carry-over from other donors' samples.

This clonotype appeared a few times. The CDR3 protein is CASPPPRAQFPYEQYF. In DNA, the CDR3 is TGTGCCAGTCCCCCTCCCAGGGCCCAGTTCCCCTACGAGCAGTACTTC. This chain links TRBV28 with TRBJ2-7; D might be TRBD1 (5 bases). In germline, CDR1 is MDHEN, CDR2 SYDVKM. Deletions cut 9 bases from V and 2 bases from J, with 23 bases between. The CDR3 is 16 residues long.

This clonotype has just a few counts. The genes are TRBV29-1 and TRBJ1-2; 8 nucleotides align to TRBD1. This CDR3 region has 14 residues. Germline V CDR1 and CDR2: SQVTM, ANQGSEA. V lost 5 bases to trimming and J lost 9 bases; unmatched junction nucleotides: 14. Here the CDR3 DNA reads TGCAGCGTTTATTCTCAACAGGGGGGTCGGAGCTACACCTTC. Its protein product is CSVYSQQGGRSYTF.

This clonotype turned up a few times. The V and J genes are TRBV9 and TRBJ2-1; D is uncertain. CDR3 size: 18 residues. V was clipped by 1 base and J by 0 bases, with 17 bases between them. The germline gives CDR1 SGDLS, CDR2 YYNGEE. CDR3 in amino acids: CASSVFEEQRSSYNEQFF. The CDR3 coding sequence is TGTGCCAGCAGCGTATTTGAAGAACAACGAAGCTCCTACAATGAGCAGTTCTTC.

This clonotype was detected only a few times. The V and J genes are TRBV6-6 and TRBJ1-2; TRBD1 aligns across 12 bases. This CDR3 is 12 amino acids long. J was trimmed by 8 bases and V by 11 bases; bases with no gene match: 6. In germline, CDR1 is MNHNY, CDR2 SVGAGI (reference sequence). Here the CDR3 DNA reads TGTGCCGTGGGACAGGGGGCGGAAGGCTACACCTTC. Protein: CAVGQGAEGYTF.

A few counts support this clonotype. The chain is built from TRBV6-1 and TRBJ2-5; D might be TRBD2 (6 bases). The V end was cut by 7 bases, the J end by 7 bases, with 19 bases between. This CDR3 has 14 residues. In germline, CDR1 is MNHNS, CDR2 SASEGT. The DNA for the CDR3 is TGTGCCAGCATTGTGGGGGGTTCGTCCTGGACCCAGTACTTC. This translates into CASIVGGSSWTQYF.

In its sample, this clonotype was seen many times. The chain uses TRBV3-1 and TRBJ2-2, with TRBD1 matching 11 bases. The germline V gene encodes CDR1 LGHDT and CDR2 YNNKEL (reference sequence). The CDR3 contains 15 residues. Unmatched junction bases numbered 1, after V lost 3 bases and J lost 4 bases. The CDR3 region is CASSHGTGGTGELFF. Written as DNA, the CDR3 is TGTGCCAGCAGCCATGGGACAGGGGGCACCGGGGAGCTGTTTTTT.

This clonotype was counted a few times. This chain connects TRBV27 to TRBJ1-2, with D possibly matching TRBD1 (5 bases). This CDR3 has 13 residues. V gave up 3 bases and J gave up 4 bases, with 9 bases separating them. Germline CDR1 is MNHEY and CDR2 is SMNVEV (reference sequence). CDR3 bases: TGTGCCAGCAGTTTCGGGACTTTCTATGGCTACACCTTC. Translation: CASSFGTFYGYTF.

The V call is TRBV28, the J call TRBJ2-7; TRBD1 matches at 12 bases. Germline V gene lookup returns CDR1 MDHEN and CDR2 SYDVKM. The CDR3 length is 15 residues. V gave up 1 base and J gave up 6 bases; unmatched junction bases: 4. CDR3 sequence: CASSLSGQGAAEQYF. CDR3 nucleotides: TGTGCCAGCAGTTTATCGGGACAGGGGGCGGCCGAGCAGTACTTC.

This clonotype was recorded many times. The gene calls are TRBV5-4 and TRBJ2-7; D is perhaps TRBD1 (5 bases). The CDR3 extends over 14 amino acids. Trimming removed 4 bases at V and 6 bases at J, with 17 bases between. CDR1 SGHNT and CDR2 YYREEE come from the germline V gene (reference sequence). The CDR3 loop reads CASSQNDRGGEQYF. CDR3 sequence (DNA): TGTGCCAGCAGCCAAAACGATAGGGGTGGCGAGCAGTACTTC. The entire variable domain, with the rest obtained from reference TRBV5-4 and TRBJ2-7, is as follows: ETGVTQSPTHLIKTRGQQVTLRCSSQSGHNTVSWYQQALGQGPQFIFQYYREEENGRGNFPPRFSGLQFPNYSSELNVNALELDDSALYLCASSQNDRGGEQYFGPGTRLTVT.

This clonotype was seen a few times. The chain recombines TRBV6-5 with TRBJ1-4; possibly TRBD1 for D (5 bases). CDR3 size: 11 residues. V was clipped by 8 bases and J by 8 bases, with 9 bases between them. Germline CDR1 MNHEY, CDR2 SVGAGI. DNA for the CDR3: TGTGCCAGCGGGAGGGACGAAAAACTGTTTTTT. Translating it yields CASGRDEKLFF.

J is TRBJ2-2 and V is TRBV12-3 or TRBV12-4; D not certain. This CDR3 is built from 13 residues. V lost 6 bases to trimming and J lost 1 base, with 6 bases between them. The CDR3 nucleotides are TGTGCCAGCAGACCAAGGAACACCGGGGAGCTGTTTTTT. This encodes CASRPRNTGELFF.

The rearrangement joins TRBV4-3 to TRBJ2-3, with D maybe TRBD2 (6 bases). The V end was cut by 3 bases, the J end by 5 bases, with 12 bases between. The V gene's germline CDR1 is LGHNA and CDR2 YSLEER. This CDR3 contains 14 residues. The chain's CDR3 is CASSQLPGLDTQYF. In nucleotides, the CDR3 is TGCGCCAGCAGCCAGCTCCCGGGACTAGATACGCAGTATTTT.

The chain uses TRBV7-2 and TRBJ1-2; TRBD1 matches at 8 bases. V shed 3 bases and J 6 bases; nucleotides not matched to a gene: 9. CDR1 is SGHTA and CDR2 is FQGNSA in the germline V gene. The CDR3 sequence is 15 residues long. For the CDR3, the DNA is TGTGCCAGCAGCTTCGGGACAGGTGATATCGATGGCTACACCTTC. It yields the protein CASSFGTGDIDGYTF.

This clonotype was detected ten times or more. The CDR3 loop reads CASSYGTEAFF. CDR3 DNA: TGTGCCAGCAGCTATGGGACTGAAGCTTTCTTT. The chain is built from TRBV6-2 or TRBV6-3 and TRBJ1-1; D is ambiguous. CDR1 is MNHEY and CDR2 is SVGEGT in the germline V gene. Trimming stripped 6 bases from V and 5 bases from J, with 7 bases between. The length of the CDR3 is 11 residues.

This clonotype was found a few times. This chain connects TRBV25-1 to TRBJ1-5, with 10 bases lining up with TRBD1. CDR3 length: 15 residues. J lost 5 bases, V lost 4 bases, and 5 bases had no gene match. Germline V gene sequence: CDR1 MGHDK, CDR2 SYGVNS. The CDR3 nucleotides read TGTGCCAGCAGTGCTTCGACAGGGGGCCATCAGCCCCAGCATTTT. The encoded protein is CASSASTGGHQPQHF.

In the case of this clonotype: A much larger clone lies a single base off, so this may be a read error. This chain links TRBV9 with TRBJ1-2; possible D gene TRBD1, 6 bases. Germline CDR1 and CDR2: SGDLS and YYNGEE. The CDR3 totals 14 residues. Trimming stripped 3 bases from V and 4 bases from J, with 13 bases between. CDR3 sequence (DNA): TGTGCCAGCAGCGGCGGACAGTGCCTCTATGGCTACACCTTC. Translated: CASSGGQCLYGYTF.

CDR3 DNA: TGTGCCATCAGTGAGTCGAAGGGGGTCCCCCCCAAGCAGTACTTC. Translating gives CAISESKGVPPKQYF. The chain recombines TRBV10-3 with TRBJ2-7; tentatively, D is TRBD1 (6 bases). This CDR3 region has 15 residues. V lost 0 bases and J 8 bases, leaving 17 bases between the germline ends. Germline CDR1 and CDR2: ENHRY and SYGVKD.

This clonotype appeared many times. The chain has TRBV12-3 or TRBV12-4 and TRBJ1-4; tentative D call: TRBD1 (6 bases). The V end lost 4 bases, the J end lost 6 bases, and 12 bases lay between the germline ends. The CDR3 extends over 14 amino acids. CDR3 in DNA: TGTGCCAGCAGTTGGGCAGGGGTTCATGAAAAACTGTTTTTT. Residues: CASSWAGVHEKLFF.

This clonotype was found many times. This chain joins TRBV7-2 and TRBJ2-1; a possible D gene is TRBD2 (5 bases). Germline V gene data show CDR1 as SGHTA and CDR2 as FQGNSA. V dropped 2 bases and J dropped 8 bases, with 10 bases sitting between them. The CDR3 runs to 13 residues. CDR3 region: CASSLKAAHEQFF. The CDR3 DNA sequence: TGTGCCAGCAGCTTAAAAGCGGCCCATGAGCAGTTCTTC.

This clonotype was observed at least ten times. The rearrangement uses TRBV12-3 or TRBV12-4 and TRBJ1-6, with a tentative D call TRBD1 (5 bases). V was trimmed by 6 bases and J by 2 bases, leaving 5 bases between them. The CDR3 loop spans 13 amino acids. CDR3 DNA sequence: TGTGCCAGCAGAGGGGCCTATAATTCACCCCTCCACTTT. Protein product: CASRGAYNSPLHF.

This clonotype was detected ten times or more. The chain is built from TRBV7-9 and TRBJ1-1; no reliable D call. V lost 4 bases and J lost 0, with 9 bases in between. The CDR3 extends over 14 amino acids. Germline V gene data show CDR1 as SEHNR and CDR2 as FQNEAQ (reference sequence). CDR3 protein: CASSWRNMNTEAFF. CDR3 coding DNA: TGTGCCAGCAGCTGGCGGAATATGAACACTGAAGCTTTCTTT.

At least ten counts were recorded for this clonotype. The V and J genes are TRBV6-1 and TRBJ1-5, with 7 positions matching TRBD1. Per the germline V gene, CDR1 is MNHNS and CDR2 is SASEGT. V trimming: 6 bases; J trimming: 3 bases; junction bases outside the gene matches: 8. The CDR3 spans 15 residues. Written as DNA, the CDR3 is TGTGCCAGCAGAGGGACAGCGCGATACAATCAGCCCCAGCATTTT. This translates into CASRGTARYNQPQHF.

In this sample, this clonotype turned up many times. The gene calls are TRBV7-6 and TRBJ2-7, with 11 bases aligning to TRBD1. Unmatched junction bases numbered 5, after V lost 5 bases and J lost 5 bases. CDR3 length: 14 residues. CDR1 SGHVS and CDR2 FNYEAQ come from the germline V gene. The CDR3 region has the DNA TGTGCCAGCAGCCTAGGACAGGGGGCGAACGAGCAGTACTTC. This gives the protein CASSLGQGANEQYF.

This clonotype has just a few counts. The J gene is TRBJ1-5, the V gene TRBV27; D is unresolved. This CDR3 spans 17 amino acids. Germline V gives CDR1 MNHEY, CDR2 SMNVEV (reference sequence). The V and J ends lost 1 base and 2 bases respectively, with 15 bases between them. The CDR3, as DNA: TGTGCCAGCAGTTTATTTTCCACTCGGAGAGGCAATCAGCCCCAGCATTTT. It is translated as CASSLFSTRRGNQPQHF.

The sample holds a few counts of this clonotype. The J gene is TRBJ2-5, the V gene TRBV3-1, with a weak D call TRBD1 (7 bases). The CDR3 is made up of 16 amino acids. V was cut by 1 base and J by 7 bases, with 19 bases left in between. The germline gives CDR1 LGHDT, CDR2 YNNKEL (reference sequence). The CDR3 sequence is CASSQAGDSVPGTQYF. The CDR3 DNA sequence: TGTGCCAGCAGCCAAGCGGGGGACAGCGTCCCCGGGACCCAGTACTTC.

V gene TRBV25-1 combines with J gene TRBJ1-6, with unresolved D. Germline assignment: CDR1 MGHDK and CDR2 SYGVNS. The CDR3 is made up of 12 amino acids. With 0 bases removed from V and 6 bases from J, the gap between germline ends came to 0 bases. The CDR3 nucleotides read TGTGCCAGCAGTGAATATAATTCACCCCTCCACTTT. It translates to CASSEYNSPLHF.

The CDR3 region is CASSSGQGASQETQYF. CDR3 coding DNA: TGCGCCAGCAGCTCGGGACAGGGGGCTTCTCAAGAGACCCAGTACTTC. The rearrangement links TRBV5-1 to TRBJ2-5; 12 bases align to TRBD1. V dropped 3 bases and J dropped 2; count of bases not matched to a gene: 5. Germline loops: CDR1 SGHRS, CDR2 YFSETQ. The CDR3 contains 16 residues. The full variable domain, in which reference TRBV5-1 and TRBJ2-5 provide the parts outside the CDR3, is KAGVTQTPRYLIKTRGQQVTLSCSPISGHRSVSWYQQTPGQGLQFLFEYFSETQRNKGNFPGRFSGRQFSNSRSEMNVSTLELGDSALYLCASSSGQGASQETQYFGPGTRLLVL.

The chain combines TRBV2 with TRBJ1-1, with 10 bases identical to TRBD1. Looked up from germline, CDR1 is SNHLY and CDR2 is FYNNEI. The CDR3 is 15 residues long. V was pared by 6 bases and J by 6 bases, with 10 bases of the junction left unmatched. This CDR3 is CASRVEGQGRAEAFF. In DNA, the CDR3 is TGTGCCAGCAGGGTCGAGGGACAGGGGCGTGCTGAAGCTTTCTTT.

The chain uses TRBV2 and TRBJ1-1; no reliable D call. There are 10 residues in the CDR3. V lost 8 bases to trimming and J lost 7 bases, with 8 bases between them. Germline-derived CDR1 and CDR2 are SNHLY and FYNNEI. CDR3 DNA sequence: TGTGCCAGCCAGGACGGTGAAGCTTTCTTT. Translating gives CASQDGEAFF.

Many counts were recorded for this clonotype. The chain has TRBV10-3 and TRBJ1-6; no clear D. The CDR3 totals 13 residues. Germline loops: CDR1 ENHRY, CDR2 SYGVKD. V was cut by 7 bases and J by 8 bases, with 12 bases left in between. The CDR3 loop is CAINPGDDSPLHF. The CDR3 nucleotides read TGTGCCATCAATCCGGGAGACGATTCACCCCTCCACTTT.

V usage is TRBV6-5 and J usage is TRBJ1-5; unclear D gene. Germline V CDR1 and CDR2: MNHEY, SVGAGI. CDR3 length equals 14 residues. Trimming took 0 bases from V and 5 from J, leaving 8 bases between them. The CDR3 sequence is CASSYSRLYQPQHF. The CDR3 DNA follows: TGTGCCAGCAGTTACTCGAGGCTGTATCAGCCCCAGCATTTT.

Ten or more counts support this clonotype. The rearrangement uses TRBV28 and TRBJ2-7; 15 bases match TRBD2. After removal of 3 bases from V and 13 bases from J, the junction contained 7 bases not matched to a gene. Per the germline V gene, CDR1 is MDHEN and CDR2 is SYDVKM. CDR3 length equals 14 residues. Written as DNA, the CDR3 is TGTGCCAGCAGTTTGTCGGGACTAGCGGGGGGACTTTACTTC. Amino acids: CASSLSGLAGGLYF.